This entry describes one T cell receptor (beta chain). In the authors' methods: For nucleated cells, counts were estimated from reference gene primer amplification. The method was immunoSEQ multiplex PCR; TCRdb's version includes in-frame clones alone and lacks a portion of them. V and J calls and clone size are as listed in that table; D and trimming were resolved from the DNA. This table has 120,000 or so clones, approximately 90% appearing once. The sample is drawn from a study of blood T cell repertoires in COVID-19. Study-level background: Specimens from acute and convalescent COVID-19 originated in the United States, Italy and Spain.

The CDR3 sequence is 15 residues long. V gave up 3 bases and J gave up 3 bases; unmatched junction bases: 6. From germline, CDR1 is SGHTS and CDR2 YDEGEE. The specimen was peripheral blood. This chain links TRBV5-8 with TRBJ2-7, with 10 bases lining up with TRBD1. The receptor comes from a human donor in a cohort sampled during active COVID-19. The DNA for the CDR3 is TGTGCCAGCAGCTCGGACAGGGGGGTAATCTACGAGCAGTACTTC. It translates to CASSSDRGVIYEQYF.